This T cell receptor beta chain emerged from a study of a mutant IDH1 vaccine in newly diagnosed glioma. Time point given: week 47, end of study. All doses held 300 ug of mutant IDH1 20-mer peptide, with topical imiquimod. Trimming took 1 base from V and 6 from J; bases not matched to a gene: 9. This CDR3 has 15 residues. The germline gives CDR1 SGHNT, CDR2 YYREEE (reference sequence). Sequencing used immunoSEQ multiplex PCR; TCRdb keeps in-frame clones, though not all of them. The data show tens of thousands of clones, with 70% to 85% seen just once and around 19% held by the top ten. To note about this clone: Its target is unknown.

The receptor was derived from a man between 18 and 29 years old with glioma. Some clones in this sample may be carry-over from other donors' samples. The sample here was PBMCs, taken from a glioma patient whose treatment included an IDH1 peptide vaccine. The chain is built from TRBV5-4 and TRBJ1-2, with 7 bases aligning to TRBD1. The CDR3 sequence is CASSLSLGQSHGYTF. CDR3 DNA sequence: TGTGCCAGCAGCTTGTCCCTGGGACAGAGTCATGGCTACACCTTC.